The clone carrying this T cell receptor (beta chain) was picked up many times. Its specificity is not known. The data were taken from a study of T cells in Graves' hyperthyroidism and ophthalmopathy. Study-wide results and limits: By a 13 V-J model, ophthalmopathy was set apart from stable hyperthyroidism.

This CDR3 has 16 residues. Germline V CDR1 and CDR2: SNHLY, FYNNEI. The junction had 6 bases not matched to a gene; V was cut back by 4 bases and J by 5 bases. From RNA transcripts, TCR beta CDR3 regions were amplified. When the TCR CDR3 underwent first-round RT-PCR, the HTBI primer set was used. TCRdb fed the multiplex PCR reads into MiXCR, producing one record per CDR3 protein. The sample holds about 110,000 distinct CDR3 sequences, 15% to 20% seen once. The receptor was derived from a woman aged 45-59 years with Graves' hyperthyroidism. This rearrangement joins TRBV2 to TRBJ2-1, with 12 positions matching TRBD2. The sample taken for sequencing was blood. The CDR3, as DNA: TGTGCCAGCAGTGCTTGGACTAGCGGGAACCACAATGAGCAGTTCTTC. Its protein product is CASSAWTSGNHNEQFF.